This paragraph covers one TCR beta chain sequence. Its target is unknown. The data were obtained in a study of shared clonotypes between healthy human individuals. The study, taken as a whole, reports: Sampling covered nothing but blood. Tissue TCR repertoires likely differ from those found in blood.

Only in-frame clones appear in the TCRdb table, and some are missing; sequencing was by immunoSEQ multiplex PCR. The repertoire includes about half a million clones, roughly 83% of them detected once, and 13% sits in the top ten. What was sequenced was PBMCs. This receptor was identified in a woman aged 40 to 50 in good health. Some clones in this sample may be carry-over from other donors' samples.

The CDR3 loop reads CASSLVTSGRGEGDTQYF. The CDR3 DNA follows: TGTGCCAGCAGCTTGGTTACTAGCGGGAGAGGGGAGGGAGATACGCAGTATTTT. The chain couples TRBV5-4 to TRBJ2-3; 11 bases fit TRBD2. V lost 0 bases to trimming and J lost 5 bases; unmatched junction nucleotides: 11. This CDR3 is 18 amino acids long. Germline loops: CDR1 SGHNT, CDR2 YYREEE (reference sequence).